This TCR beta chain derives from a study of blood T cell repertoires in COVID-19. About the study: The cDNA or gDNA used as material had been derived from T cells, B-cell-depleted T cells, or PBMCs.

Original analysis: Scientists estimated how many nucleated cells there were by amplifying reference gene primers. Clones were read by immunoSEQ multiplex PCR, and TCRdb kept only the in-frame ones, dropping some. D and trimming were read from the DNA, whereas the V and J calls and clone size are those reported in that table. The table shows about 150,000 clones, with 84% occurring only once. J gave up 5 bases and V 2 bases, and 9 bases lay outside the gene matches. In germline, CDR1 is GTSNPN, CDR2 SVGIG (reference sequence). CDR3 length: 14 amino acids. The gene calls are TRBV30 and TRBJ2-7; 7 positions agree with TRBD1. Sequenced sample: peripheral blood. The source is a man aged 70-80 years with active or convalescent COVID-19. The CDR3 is CAWSLTGPRHEQYF. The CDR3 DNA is TGTGCCTGGAGTCTGACAGGGCCCCGTCACGAGCAGTACTTC.